Given below is one T cell receptor beta chain in context. This clone was seen ten or more times. Its antigen is currently not known. Per-base qualities were not stored, and no clone one base away is much larger. Collaborating institutions collected whole blood in K2EDTA tubes following their own protocols. For TCRbeta analysis, collaborators shipped samples in one of three forms: frozen whole blood, isolated PBMCs, or DNA extracted from either of those sample types. The germline V gene sets CDR1 to MNHEY and CDR2 to SVGAGI. The V end loses 0 bases and the J end loses 10 bases, and a stretch of 9 bases separates them. The CDR3 spans 13 residues, from the cysteine through the phenylalanine. The kept DNA is CDR3 alone, 39 bases in frame from the first base. TCRbeta CDR3 regions were amplified from genomic DNA using the immunoSEQ Assay, a bias-controlled multiplex PCR. The original methods were these. The number of nucleated cells in each sample was estimated from the amplification of reference gene primers within the assay. Sequence reads were collapsed and filtered to measure the absolute abundance of every unique TCRbeta CDR3 rearrangement. For each sample, productive Simpson clonality was calculated as the square root of Simpson's diversity index over productive rearrangements. The immuneACCESS repertoire file appears here via TCRdb, limited to in-frame rearrangements. These files lack a portion of the clones; in checked studies, under half of the deficit traces to unresolved V genes, and the cause of the others is not known. V and J calls and clone size are copied from that table; D and trimming were computed from the DNA. In this sample the table shows 300,000 to 450,000 clones, 70% to 85% of which occur a single time. The biggest ten clones account for roughly 1.2% of the sample.

These data come from a study of blood T cell repertoires in COVID-19 (dated by TCRdb to the early 2020s). About the full investigation: Samples from collaborators originated in the United States, Italy and Spain and spanned both the acute and convalescent phases of COVID-19. Subjects who had been exposed to COVID-19, were actively infected with it, or had recovered from it provided the deeply sampled blood TCRbeta repertoires that made up the dataset. The samples were drawn from two sources: the first 160 participants of the ongoing ImmuneRACE study, and some 1,300 subjects contributed by 6 global collaborators. Sample metadata almost always included a de-identified subject ID, COVID-19 status, age in years and sex. The repertoires were released in a freely available public database meant as a resource for research on the immune response to SARS-CoV-2. Where available, HLA class I and class II types were taken from metadata supplied by the sample provider and were not determined by assay-based typing. The material from the prospective study consisted of cDNA or gDNA derived from T cells, B-cell-depleted T cells, or PBMCs.

The paper as a whole reports these results and caveats: How much clinical and demographic metadata was included differed by source and by participant, and the metadata was provided uncurated.

The sample was peripheral blood. The chain uses TRBV6-5 and TRBJ1-4; tentative D gene TRBD1, with 6 bases matching. This sequence was found in a human donor with acute or convalescent COVID-19. The donor label of this sample is uncertain. The DNA reads TGTGCCAGCAGTTACTCGACAGGTGGAAAACTGTTTTTT. It translates to CASSYSTGGKLFF.